Shown below are 5 T cell receptor beta chains from a single sample sequenced in a study of blood T cell repertoires in COVID-19. Profiled with immunoSEQ multiplex PCR; TCRdb holds only in-frame clones, not every one. This sample has some 190,000 clones, with roughly 85% found just once. Sequencing was performed on peripheral blood. The receptor source for this set is a human donor with active or convalescent COVID-19. The donor label of this sample is uncertain.

The chain joins TRBV7-2 to TRBJ2-5; 13 bases agree with TRBD2. V lost 6 bases and J lost 2; bases outside the gene matches: 3. In germline, CDR1 is SGHTA, CDR2 FQGNSA. The CDR3 is 15 residues long. This CDR3 reads CASRTSGGVQETQYF. In DNA form, the CDR3 reads TGTGCCAGCAGAACTAGCGGGGGGGTACAAGAGACCCAGTACTTC. Drawing the rest from reference TRBV7-2 and TRBJ2-5, the complete variable domain is GAGVSQSPSNKVTEKGKDVELRCDPISGHTALYWYRQSLGQGLEFLIYFQGNSAPDKSGLPSDRFSAERTGGSVSTLTIQRTQQEDSAVYLCASRTSGGVQETQYFGPGTRLLVL.

The J gene is TRBJ1-6, the V gene TRBV27, with TRBD1 matching 7 bases. The CDR3 covers 19 residues. Per germline, CDR1 MNHEY and CDR2 SMNVEV (reference sequence). V lost 0 bases, J lost 1 base, and 9 bases stayed unmatched. In DNA, the CDR3 is TGTGCCAGCAGTTTATCCCAGCGCAGGGGGAGGTCCTATAATTCACCCCTCCACTTT. Translated: CASSLSQRRGRSYNSPLHF.

The rearrangement joins TRBV19 to TRBJ2-2; D perhaps matches TRBD1 (6 bases). Germline assignment: CDR1 LNHDA and CDR2 SQIVND (reference sequence). This CDR3 has 15 amino acids. The ends were cut back, 3 bases at V and 4 bases at J, with 12 bases in the middle. In nucleotides, the CDR3 is TGTGCCAGTAGTATTCTGGGGGCGCGCACCGGGGAGCTGTTTTTT. It encodes CASSILGARTGELFF.

As DNA, the CDR3 is TGCGCCAGCAGAAAGATGCTCGGTAATACGAACACCATATATTTT. It translates to CASRKMLGNTNTIYF. The chain joins TRBV5-1 to TRBJ1-3; D gene ambiguous. The CDR3 length is 15 residues. Germline-derived CDR1 and CDR2 are SGHRS and YFSETQ. Trimming cost V 5 bases and J 7 bases, with 19 bases left between them.

V gene TRBV4-3 combines with J gene TRBJ2-6; tentatively, D is TRBD1 (5 bases). Germline lookup yields CDR1 LGHNA and CDR2 YSLEER. CDR3 size: 19 residues. V lost 0 bases, J lost 0 bases, and 15 bases lay in between. The CDR3 nucleotides are TGCGCCAGCAGCCAAGATCAGGGCCTGGGCTACTCTGGGGCCAACGTCCTGACTTTC. Encoded protein: CASSQDQGLGYSGANVLTF.